This T cell receptor (beta chain) was identified during a study of spatial heterogeneity in lung cancer. Background on the study: More than 8.5 raw reads, on average, carried each unique TCR and UMI combination.

The length of the CDR3 is 14 residues. Germline CDR1 is LNHDA and CDR2 is SQIVND (reference sequence). V was pared by 5 bases and J by 3 bases, with 4 bases of the junction left unmatched. Time point of the sample: sample taken at primary tumor resection. Researchers sequenced whole RNA taken from tumor, nontumor lung or frozen PBMC without sorting. Donors were 72 untreated early-stage non-small cell lung cancer patients. This clonotype occurred many times. One entry per CDR3 protein, called by TCRdb with MiXCR from the 5' RACE reads. The sample lists about 25,000 distinct CDR3 sequences; under 8% were seen once.

The TCR was taken from a male donor with early-stage non-small cell lung cancer. The input for sequencing was PBMCs, taken at surgery. V gene TRBV19 combines with J gene TRBJ2-1, with 7 bases aligning to TRBD2. The CDR3 nucleotides read TGTGCCAGTAGTTGGCAGCGGGGCTACAATGAGCAGTTCTTC. Residues: CASSWQRGYNEQFF.